One and the same sample provided the 2 T cell receptor beta chains below, sequenced in a study of T cells in localized non-small cell lung cancer. The assay was immunoSEQ multiplex PCR, and TCRdb's table has in-frame clones only and misses some. The table includes under 70,000 clones, approximately 90% detected once. The sequencing here drew on peripheral blood, taken before any cancer treatment. These receptors all come from a woman between 35 and 75 years old with stage I lung adenocarcinoma.

The V gene is TRBV10-2, the J gene TRBJ1-2; D is uncertain. V lost 3 bases to trimming and J lost 5 bases, with 7 bases between them. Germline-derived CDR1 and CDR2 are WSHSY and SAAADI. This CDR3 contains 12 residues. CDR3 amino acids: CASSDGPYGYTF. CDR3 nucleotide sequence: TGCGCCAGCAGTGATGGTCCGTATGGCTACACCTTC.

The count of this clone is one. The V call is TRBV11-2, the J call TRBJ2-7; D is perhaps TRBD1 (6 bases). With 0 bases removed from V and 6 bases from J, the gap between germline ends came to 6 bases. The V gene's germline CDR1 is SGHAT and CDR2 FQNNGV. This CDR3 comprises 12 residues. CDR3 sequence: CASSLEGGEQYF. In DNA, the CDR3 is TGTGCCAGCAGCTTAGAAGGGGGCGAGCAGTACTTC. Combining the CDR3 with reference TRBV11-2 and TRBJ2-7 gives the whole variable domain EAGVAQSPRYKIIEKRQSVAFWCNPISGHATLYWYQQILGQGPKLLIQFQNNGVVDDSQLPKDRFSAERLKGVDSTLKIQPAKLEDSAVYLCASSLEGGEQYFGPGTRLTVT.